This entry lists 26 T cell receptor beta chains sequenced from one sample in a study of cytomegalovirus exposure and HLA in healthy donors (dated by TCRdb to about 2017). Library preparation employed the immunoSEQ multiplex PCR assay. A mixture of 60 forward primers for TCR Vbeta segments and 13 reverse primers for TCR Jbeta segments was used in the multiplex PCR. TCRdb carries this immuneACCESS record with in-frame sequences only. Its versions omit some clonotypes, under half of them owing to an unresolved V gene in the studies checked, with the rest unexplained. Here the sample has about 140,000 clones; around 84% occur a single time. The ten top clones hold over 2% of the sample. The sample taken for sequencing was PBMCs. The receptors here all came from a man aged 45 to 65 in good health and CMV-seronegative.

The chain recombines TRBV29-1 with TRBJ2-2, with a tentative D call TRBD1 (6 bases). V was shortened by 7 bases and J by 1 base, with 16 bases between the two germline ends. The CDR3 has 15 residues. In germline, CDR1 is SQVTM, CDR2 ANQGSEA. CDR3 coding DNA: TGCAGCGCCGTAGTACCGGGACAGAACACCGGGGAGCTGTTTTTT. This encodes CSAVVPGQNTGELFF.

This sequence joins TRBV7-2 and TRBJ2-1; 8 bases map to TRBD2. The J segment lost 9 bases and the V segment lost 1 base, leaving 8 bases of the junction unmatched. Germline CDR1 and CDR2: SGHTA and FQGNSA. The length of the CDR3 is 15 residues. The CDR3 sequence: CASSLGREGPGEQFF. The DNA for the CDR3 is TGTGCCAGCAGCTTAGGCCGGGAGGGCCCAGGTGAGCAGTTCTTC.

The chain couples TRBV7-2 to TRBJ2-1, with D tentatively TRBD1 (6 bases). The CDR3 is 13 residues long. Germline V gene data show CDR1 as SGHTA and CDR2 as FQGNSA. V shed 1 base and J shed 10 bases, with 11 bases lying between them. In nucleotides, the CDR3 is TGTGCCAGCAGCTTAGACAGGGCCAGAGAGCAGTTCTTC. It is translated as CASSLDRAREQFF.

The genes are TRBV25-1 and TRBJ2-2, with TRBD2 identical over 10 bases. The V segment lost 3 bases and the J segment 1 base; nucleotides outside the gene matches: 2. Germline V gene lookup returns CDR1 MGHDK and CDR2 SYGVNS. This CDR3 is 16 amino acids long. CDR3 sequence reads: CASSDSGGKNTGELFF. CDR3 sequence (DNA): TGTGCCAGCAGTGATAGCGGGGGGAAGAACACCGGGGAGCTGTTTTTT.

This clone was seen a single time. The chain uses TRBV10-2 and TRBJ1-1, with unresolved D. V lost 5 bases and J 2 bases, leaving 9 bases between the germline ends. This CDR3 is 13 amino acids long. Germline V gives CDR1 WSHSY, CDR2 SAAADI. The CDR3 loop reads CASSLAGNTEAFF. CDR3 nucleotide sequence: TGCGCCAGCAGTCTTGCAGGAAACACTGAAGCTTTCTTT.

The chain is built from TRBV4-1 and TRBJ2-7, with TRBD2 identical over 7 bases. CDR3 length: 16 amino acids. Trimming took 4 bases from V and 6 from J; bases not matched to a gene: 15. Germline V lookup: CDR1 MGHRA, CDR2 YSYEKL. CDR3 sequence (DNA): TGCGCCAGCAGCCCAGGTCTGGTGGGAGGGCCTTCCGAGCAGTACTTC. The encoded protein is CASSPGLVGGPSEQYF.

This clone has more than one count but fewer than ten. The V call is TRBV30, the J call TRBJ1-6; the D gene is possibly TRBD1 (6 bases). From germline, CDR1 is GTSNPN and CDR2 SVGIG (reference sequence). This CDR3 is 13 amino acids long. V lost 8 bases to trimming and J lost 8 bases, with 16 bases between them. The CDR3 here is CAGVRGMDSPLHF. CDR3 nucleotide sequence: TGTGCCGGCGTAAGGGGGATGGATTCACCCCTCCACTTT.

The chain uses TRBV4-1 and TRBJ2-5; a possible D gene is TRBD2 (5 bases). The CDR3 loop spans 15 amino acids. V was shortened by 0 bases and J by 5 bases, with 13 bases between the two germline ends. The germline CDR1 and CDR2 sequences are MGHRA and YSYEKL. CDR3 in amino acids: CASSQEEGRGETQYF. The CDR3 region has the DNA TGCGCCAGCAGCCAAGAGGAAGGGCGAGGGGAGACCCAGTACTTC.

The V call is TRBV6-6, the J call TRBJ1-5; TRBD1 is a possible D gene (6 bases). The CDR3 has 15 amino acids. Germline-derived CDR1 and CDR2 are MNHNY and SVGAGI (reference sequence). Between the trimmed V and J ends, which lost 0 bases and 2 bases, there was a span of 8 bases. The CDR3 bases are TGTGCCAGCAGTTACTCGCCAGGGGGCAATCAGCCCCAGCATTTT. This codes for CASSYSPGGNQPQHF.

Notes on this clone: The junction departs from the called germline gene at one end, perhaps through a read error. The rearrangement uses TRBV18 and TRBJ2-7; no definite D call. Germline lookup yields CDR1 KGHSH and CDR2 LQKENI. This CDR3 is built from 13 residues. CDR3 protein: CASSPPVQTLPSF. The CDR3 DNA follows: TGTGCCAGCTCACCACCGGTACAAACCCTTCCGTCATTC.

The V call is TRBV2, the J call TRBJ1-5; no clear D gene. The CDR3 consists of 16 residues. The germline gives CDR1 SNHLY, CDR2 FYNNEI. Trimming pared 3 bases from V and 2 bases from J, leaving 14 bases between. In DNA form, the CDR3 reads TGTGCCAGCAGTGAGATGTCTTCGAGGGGCAATCAGCCCCAGCATTTT. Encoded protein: CASSEMSSRGNQPQHF.

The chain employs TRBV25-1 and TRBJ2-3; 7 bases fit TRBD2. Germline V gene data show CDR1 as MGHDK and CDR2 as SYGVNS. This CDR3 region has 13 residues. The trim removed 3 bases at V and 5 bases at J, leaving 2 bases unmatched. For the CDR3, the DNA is TGTGCCAGCAGTGAGGGGGGGGGAGATACGCAGTATTTT. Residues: CASSEGGGDTQYF.

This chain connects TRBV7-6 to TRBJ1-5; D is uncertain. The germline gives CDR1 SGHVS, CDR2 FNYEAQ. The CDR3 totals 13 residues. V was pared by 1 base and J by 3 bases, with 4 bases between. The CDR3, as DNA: TGTGCCAGCAGCTTAGGCGTCAATCAGCCCCAGCATTTT. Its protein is CASSLGVNQPQHF.

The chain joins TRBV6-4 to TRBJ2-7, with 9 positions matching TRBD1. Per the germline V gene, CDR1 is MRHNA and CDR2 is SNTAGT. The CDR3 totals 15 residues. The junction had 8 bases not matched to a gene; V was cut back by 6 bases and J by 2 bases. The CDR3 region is CASSEWGTGTYEQYF. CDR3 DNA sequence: TGTGCCAGCAGCGAGTGGGGGACAGGGACCTACGAGCAGTACTTC.

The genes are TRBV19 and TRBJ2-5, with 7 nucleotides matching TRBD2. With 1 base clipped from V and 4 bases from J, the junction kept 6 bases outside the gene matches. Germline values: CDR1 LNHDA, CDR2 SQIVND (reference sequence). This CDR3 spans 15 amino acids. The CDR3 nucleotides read TGTGCCAGTAGTATAGGGGGAGGGCCGGGAGAGACCCAGTACTTC. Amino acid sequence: CASSIGGGPGETQYF.

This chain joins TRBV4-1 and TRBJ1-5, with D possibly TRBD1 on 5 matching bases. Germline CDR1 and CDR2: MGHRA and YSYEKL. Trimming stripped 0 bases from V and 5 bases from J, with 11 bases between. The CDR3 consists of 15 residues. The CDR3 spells CASSQELFRDQPQHF. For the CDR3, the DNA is TGCGCCAGCAGCCAAGAATTGTTCAGGGATCAGCCCCAGCATTTT.

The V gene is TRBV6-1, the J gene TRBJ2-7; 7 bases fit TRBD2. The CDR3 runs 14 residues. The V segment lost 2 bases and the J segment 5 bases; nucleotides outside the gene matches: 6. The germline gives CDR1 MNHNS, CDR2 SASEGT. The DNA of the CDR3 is TGTGCCAGCAGTGAAACGGGGGGACTCCACGAGCAGTACTTC. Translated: CASSETGGLHEQYF.

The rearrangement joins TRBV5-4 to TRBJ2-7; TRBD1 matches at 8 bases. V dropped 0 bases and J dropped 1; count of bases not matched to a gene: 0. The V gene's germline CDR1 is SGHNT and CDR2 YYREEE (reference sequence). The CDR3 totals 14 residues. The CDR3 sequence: CASSLGQGSYEQYF. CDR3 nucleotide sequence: TGTGCCAGCAGCTTGGGACAGGGGTCCTACGAGCAGTACTTC.

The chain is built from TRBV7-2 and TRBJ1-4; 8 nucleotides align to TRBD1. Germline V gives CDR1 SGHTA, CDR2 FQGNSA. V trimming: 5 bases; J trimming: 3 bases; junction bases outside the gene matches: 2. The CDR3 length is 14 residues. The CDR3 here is CASSPGQANEKLFF. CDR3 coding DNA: TGTGCCAGCAGCCCGGGACAGGCTAATGAAAAACTGTTTTTT.

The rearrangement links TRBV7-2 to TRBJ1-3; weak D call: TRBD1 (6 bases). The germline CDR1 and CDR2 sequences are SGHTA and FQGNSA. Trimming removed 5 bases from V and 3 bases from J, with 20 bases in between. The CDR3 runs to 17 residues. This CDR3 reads CASSPISGQPGGNTIYF. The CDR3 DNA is TGTGCCAGCAGCCCAATATCAGGACAGCCGGGTGGAAACACCATATATTTT.

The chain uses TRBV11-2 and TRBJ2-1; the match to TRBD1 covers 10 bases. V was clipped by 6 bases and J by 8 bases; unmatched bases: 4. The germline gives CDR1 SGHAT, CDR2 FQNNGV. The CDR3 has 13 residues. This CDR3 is CASRRQGADEQFF. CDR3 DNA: TGTGCCAGCAGAAGACAGGGGGCCGATGAGCAGTTCTTC.

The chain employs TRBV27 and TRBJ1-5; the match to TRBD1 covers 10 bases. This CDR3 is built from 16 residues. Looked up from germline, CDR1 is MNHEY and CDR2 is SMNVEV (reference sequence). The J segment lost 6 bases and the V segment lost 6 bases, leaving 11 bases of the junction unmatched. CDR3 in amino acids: CASSRILGQGIQPQHF. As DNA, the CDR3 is TGTGCCAGCAGCCGAATATTGGGACAGGGGATTCAGCCCCAGCATTTT.

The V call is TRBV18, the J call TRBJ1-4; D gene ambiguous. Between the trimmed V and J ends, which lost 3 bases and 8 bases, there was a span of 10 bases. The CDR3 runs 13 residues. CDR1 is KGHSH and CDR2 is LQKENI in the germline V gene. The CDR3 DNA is TGTGCCAGCTCACCGCTGGCGGAGGAAAAACTGTTTTTT. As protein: CASSPLAEEKLFF.

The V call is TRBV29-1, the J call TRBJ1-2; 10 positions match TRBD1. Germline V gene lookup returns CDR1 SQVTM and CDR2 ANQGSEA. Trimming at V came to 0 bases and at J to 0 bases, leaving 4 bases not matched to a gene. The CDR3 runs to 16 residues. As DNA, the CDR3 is TGCAGCGTTGAAGATCGGGACAGGGGACCTAACTATGGCTACACCTTC. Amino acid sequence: CSVEDRDRGPNYGYTF. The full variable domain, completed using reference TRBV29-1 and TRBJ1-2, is SAVISQKPSRDICQRGTSLTIQCQVDSQVTMMFWYRQQPGQSLTLIATANQGSEATYESGFVIDKFPISRPNLTFSTLTVSNMSPEDSSIYLCSVEDRDRGPNYGYTFGSGTRLTVV.

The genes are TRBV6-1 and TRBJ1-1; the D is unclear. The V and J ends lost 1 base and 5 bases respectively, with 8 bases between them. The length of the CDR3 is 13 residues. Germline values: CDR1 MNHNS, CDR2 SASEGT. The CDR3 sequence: CASSEVSETEAFF. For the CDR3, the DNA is TGTGCCAGCAGTGAAGTATCGGAGACTGAAGCTTTCTTT.

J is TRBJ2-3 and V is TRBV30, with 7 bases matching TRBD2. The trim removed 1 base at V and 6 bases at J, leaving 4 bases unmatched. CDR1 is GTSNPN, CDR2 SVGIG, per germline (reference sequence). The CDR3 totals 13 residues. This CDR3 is CAWSETSADTQYF. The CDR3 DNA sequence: TGTGCCTGGAGTGAAACTAGCGCGGATACGCAGTATTTT.